This T cell receptor beta chain is drawn from a study of OX40 agonist ivuxolimab in advanced cancers. V lost 0 bases and J 6 bases, leaving 11 bases between the germline ends. The CDR3 contains 14 residues. Germline lookup yields CDR1 SGHVS and CDR2 FQNEAQ. Profiled with immunoSEQ multiplex PCR; TCRdb holds only in-frame clones, not every one. The data show tens of thousands of clones, around 81% seen once. This chain joins TRBV7-8 and TRBJ1-2; no clear D gene. The material sequenced was CD4+ or CD8+ T cells sorted from blood, taken in a trial of the OX40 agonist ivuxolimab. This TCR came from an adult with an advanced solid tumor such as melanoma, head and neck, liver or kidney cancer. Written as DNA, the CDR3 is TGTGCCAGCAGCTTAGCGCGGCCTGAAGATGGCTACACCTTC. Its protein product is CASSLARPEDGYTF. The full variable domain, its missing parts supplied by reference TRBV7-8 and TRBJ1-2, is GAGVSQSPRYKVAKRGQDVALRCDPISGHVSLFWYQQALGQGPEFLTYFQNEAQLDKSGLPSDRFFAERPEGSVSTLKIQRTQQEDSAVYLCASSLARPEDGYTFGSGTRLTVV.